Listed here are 20 T cell receptor beta chains from one sample, sequenced in a study of blood T cell repertoires in COVID-19. Assay: immunoSEQ multiplex PCR; the TCRdb copy retains only in-frame clones and omits some. The sample lists about 100,000 clones; about 88% were seen once. The specimen sequenced was peripheral blood. The receptors originated from a man aged 25 to 45 in a cohort sampled during active COVID-19.

The CDR3 nucleotides read TGTGCCAGCAGCCAAGCAGTTAACACCGGGGAGCTGTTTTTT. It encodes CASSQAVNTGELFF. This chain joins TRBV3-1 (or the pseudogene TRBV3-2) and TRBJ2-2, with no clear D. This CDR3 region has 14 residues. From germline, CDR1 is LGHDT and CDR2 YNNKEL (reference sequence). V was cut by 1 base and J by 2 bases, with 5 bases left in between.

The chain employs TRBV7-9 and TRBJ2-3, with 12 bases lining up with TRBD2. CDR1 is SEHNR, CDR2 FQNEAQ, per germline (reference sequence). The length of the CDR3 is 14 residues. V lost 4 bases to trimming and J lost 14 bases; unmatched junction nucleotides: 10. The CDR3 is CASSSGLAGPQRYF. Here the CDR3 DNA reads TGTGCCAGCAGCTCAGGACTAGCGGGGCCCCAACGGTATTTT. Based on the CDR3 plus reference TRBV7-9 and TRBJ2-3, the full variable domain is DTGVSQNPRHKITKRGQNVTFRCDPISEHNRLYWYRQTLGQGPEFLTYFQNEAQLEKSRLLSDRFSAERPKGSFSTLEIQRTEQGDSAMYLCASSSGLAGPQRYFGPGTRLTVL.

The chain uses TRBV11-2 and TRBJ1-1, with a weak D call TRBD1 (6 bases). CDR3 length equals 16 residues. Trimming removed 5 bases from V and 1 base from J, with 17 bases in between. CDR1 is SGHAT, CDR2 FQNNGV, per germline. CDR3 in amino acids: CASSPTRGNGNTEAFF. The CDR3 DNA sequence: TGTGCCAGCAGCCCCACGAGGGGGAACGGGAACACTGAAGCTTTCTTT. Full variable domain (missing parts from reference TRBV11-2 and TRBJ1-1): EAGVAQSPRYKIIEKRQSVAFWCNPISGHATLYWYQQILGQGPKLLIQFQNNGVVDDSQLPKDRFSAERLKGVDSTLKIQPAKLEDSAVYLCASSPTRGNGNTEAFFGQGTRLTVV.

This clone was found once. The sample has other DNA sequences that encode this CDR3 too. The chain has TRBV7-2 and TRBJ2-7; D may be TRBD1 (7 bases). This CDR3 is 14 amino acids long. V lost 4 bases and J lost 2, with 12 bases in between. From germline, CDR1 is SGHTA and CDR2 FQGNSA. The CDR3 DNA follows: TGTGCCAGCAGCTCTCAGGGGGGACCCTACGAGCAGTACTTC. Amino acid sequence: CASSSQGGPYEQYF. Variable domain in full (rest from reference TRBV7-2 and TRBJ2-7): GAGVSQSPSNKVTEKGKDVELRCDPISGHTALYWYRQSLGQGLEFLIYFQGNSAPDKSGLPSDRFSAERTGGSVSTLTIQRTQQEDSAVYLCASSSQGGPYEQYFGPGTRLTVT.

The J gene is TRBJ2-5, the V gene TRBV7-9; D may be TRBD1 (5 bases). V was clipped by 4 bases and J by 4 bases, with 22 bases between them. This CDR3 region has 17 residues. In germline, CDR1 is SEHNR, CDR2 FQNEAQ (reference sequence). Written as DNA, the CDR3 is TGTGCCAGCAGCTCGGGTAGGGGTCAGGGAAGAAGAGAGACCCAGTACTTC. It encodes CASSSGRGQGRRETQYF.

The V and J genes are TRBV10-2 and TRBJ2-6; 8 bases agree with TRBD1. The CDR3 runs to 21 residues. In germline, CDR1 is WSHSY, CDR2 SAAADI. The ends lost 0 bases at V and 2 bases at J; junction bases unmatched: 15. In DNA, the CDR3 is TGCGCCAGCAGTGAGTCTGAATCCCCGGGACAGGATTATACTGGGGCCAACGTCCTGACTTTC. This sequence encodes CASSESESPGQDYTGANVLTF.

This chain links TRBV11-3 with TRBJ2-2; TRBD1 is a possible D gene (6 bases). CDR3 size: 16 residues. Germline assignment: CDR1 SGHNT and CDR2 YENEEA. The V gene lost 5 bases and the J gene lost 0 bases, with 13 bases spanning the gap. The CDR3 here is CASSPGQLANTGELFF. Here the CDR3 DNA reads TGTGCCAGCAGCCCCGGACAGTTGGCGAACACCGGGGAGCTGTTTTTT.

The J gene is TRBJ1-1, the V gene TRBV19, with D possibly matching TRBD1 (5 bases). The CDR3 contains 17 residues. The germline V gene has CDR1 LNHDA and CDR2 SQIVND (reference sequence). V lost 3 bases, J lost 0 bases, and 17 bases lay in between. CDR3 amino acids: CASSMNPGLFMNTEAFF. The CDR3 region has the DNA TGTGCCAGTAGTATGAACCCGGGACTTTTCATGAACACTGAAGCTTTCTTT.

The rearrangement links TRBV12-5 to TRBJ1-1; D is unresolved. The CDR3 is 15 residues long. V was trimmed by 5 bases and J by 0 bases, leaving 13 bases between them. CDR1 and CDR2 (germline): LGHNT, FRNRAP. CDR3 loop: CASGQGGFMNTEAFF. In DNA form, the CDR3 reads TGTGCTAGTGGTCAAGGCGGATTCATGAACACTGAAGCTTTCTTT.

The J gene is TRBJ1-4, the V gene TRBV28, with 10 bases lining up with TRBD1. The CDR3 has 14 residues. J gave up 8 bases and V 7 bases, and 7 bases lay outside the gene matches. The germline gives CDR1 MDHEN, CDR2 SYDVKM. The CDR3 sequence: CASTPGTGAEKLFF. Written as DNA, the CDR3 is TGTGCCAGCACCCCCGGGACAGGGGCGGAAAAACTGTTTTTT.

V is TRBV2 and J is TRBJ1-1; D is undetermined. The CDR3 is 13 residues long. Trimming pared 6 bases from V and 1 base from J, leaving 9 bases between. From germline, CDR1 is SNHLY and CDR2 FYNNEI. The CDR3 DNA reads TGTGCCAGCAGCGCACTTGAGAACACTGAAGCTTTCTTT. It is translated as CASSALENTEAFF.

CDR3 sequence (DNA): TGTGCCAGCAGTTATGGCGGGGGGTTCACCGGGGAGCTGTTTTTT. Its protein is CASSYGGGFTGELFF. V is TRBV6-5 and J is TRBJ2-2; 8 bases are a match to TRBD2. The CDR3 covers 15 residues. V gave up 3 bases and J gave up 4 bases; unmatched junction bases: 4. Per germline, CDR1 MNHEY and CDR2 SVGAGI.

The CDR3 reads CASSPVATPNYGYTF. CDR3 sequence (DNA): TGTGCCAGCAGTCCCGTAGCAACTCCCAACTATGGCTACACCTTC. The chain joins TRBV27 to TRBJ1-2; D call uncertain. The CDR3 has 15 amino acids. Trimming left V 5 bases short and J 2 bases short, with 15 bases between. The germline gives CDR1 MNHEY, CDR2 SMNVEV (reference sequence).

V usage is TRBV30 and J usage is TRBJ2-1; 11 bases match TRBD2. The germline V gene encodes CDR1 GTSNPN and CDR2 SVGIG (reference sequence). The CDR3 length is 14 residues. The V segment lost 5 bases and the J segment 12 bases; nucleotides outside the gene matches: 12. CDR3: CAWAQTSGASGQFF. CDR3 coding DNA: TGTGCCTGGGCTCAGACTAGCGGGGCCTCCGGGCAGTTCTTC.

V gene TRBV10-3 combines with J gene TRBJ1-4; 7 bases agree with TRBD1. In germline, CDR1 is ENHRY, CDR2 SYGVKD. The CDR3 spans 15 residues. The V and J ends lost 10 bases and 4 bases, in that order; junction bases with no gene match: 12. CDR3 in amino acids: CATTPGGQVNEKLFF. The CDR3 DNA is TGTGCCACCACACCCGGAGGACAGGTTAATGAAAAACTGTTTTTT.

The chain is built from TRBV4-3 and TRBJ1-2; tentative D call: TRBD1 (5 bases). Germline lookup yields CDR1 LGHNA and CDR2 YSLEER. V was shortened by 0 bases and J by 8 bases, with 13 bases between the two germline ends. The CDR3 totals 14 residues. DNA of the CDR3: TGCGCCAGCAGCCAAGATACAGGCCTGTGGGGCTACACCTTC. Translation gives CASSQDTGLWGYTF.

This clone was seen once. The V call is TRBV5-1, the J call TRBJ2-7; D possibly corresponds to TRBD2 (5 bases). The CDR3 has 14 residues. Germline loops: CDR1 SGHRS, CDR2 YFSETQ. V was clipped by 3 bases and J by 3 bases, with 13 bases between them. This CDR3 reads CASSSEPAGYEQYF. The CDR3 DNA is TGCGCCAGCAGCTCTGAACCTGCGGGCTACGAGCAGTACTTC.

V and J are TRBV5-1 and TRBJ1-2, with 8 bases fitting TRBD1. There are 15 residues in the CDR3. The germline V gene has CDR1 SGHRS and CDR2 YFSETQ. Germline trimming cut 0 bases from V and 5 bases from J; bases unmatched to any gene: 6. The CDR3 DNA follows: TGCGCCAGCAGCTTGGCGTCAGGACAGGGTTATGGCTACACCTTC. This encodes CASSLASGQGYGYTF.

V is TRBV14 and J is TRBJ2-6; D perhaps matches TRBD2 (5 bases). Trimming took off 4 bases at V and 0 bases at J, with 19 bases between the two ends. Germline V gives CDR1 SGHDN, CDR2 FVKESK. The CDR3 runs 19 residues. In DNA form, the CDR3 reads TGTGCCAGCAGCCCCCAGGTCGCCTGGGGAGACTCTGGGGCCAACGTCCTGACTTTC. Its protein product is CASSPQVAWGDSGANVLTF. Looking up the rest from reference TRBV14 and TRBJ2-6 gives the full variable domain: EAGVTQFPSHSVIEKGQTVTLRCDPISGHDNLYWYRRVMGKEIKFLLHFVKESKQDESGMPNNRFLAERTGGTYSTLKVQPAELEDSGVYFCASSPQVAWGDSGANVLTFGAGSRLTVL.

The chain carries TRBV4-1 and TRBJ2-3; D remains ambiguous. The V and J ends lost 1 base and 2 bases respectively, with 7 bases between them. The germline V gene encodes CDR1 MGHRA and CDR2 YSYEKL. The CDR3 is 14 residues long. The CDR3 DNA follows: TGCGCCAGCAGCCAAGGCCACAACACAGATACGCAGTATTTT. It yields the protein CASSQGHNTDTQYF.